This T cell receptor beta chain was sequenced during a study of T-cell memory formation after mild COVID-19. The overall study: TCR clusters showed largely donor specificity. Findings and limits, study-wide: Mainly in CM and EM were contracting CD4+ clones; CD8+ were in EMRA. A balance of CD4 and CD8 characterized clones contracting day 15 to 85, whereas later expanders leaned CD4+.

TCRdb itself ran the 5' RACE reads through MiXCR, one entry per CDR3 protein. The repertoire includes roughly 410,000 distinct CDR3 sequences, approximately 24% of them detected once, and roughly 8.7% sits in the top ten. The germline V gene encodes CDR1 SGHRS and CDR2 YFSETQ. This CDR3 contains 12 residues. Trimming cost V 3 bases and J 14 bases, with 14 bases left between them. This clonotype was seen a few times. Its antigen is as yet unknown. The clonotype comes from an adult woman who had mild COVID-19 (a few samples of this study predate the infection). Cell type and time point are not known. The specimen was PBMCs or a T cell subset sorted from them (not recorded which). The chain couples TRBV5-1 to TRBJ1-4, with D possibly being TRBD1 (5 bases). This chain's CDR3 is CASSSLLGDLFF. CDR3 DNA sequence: TGCGCCAGCAGCTCCCTGTTGGGGGACCTGTTTTTT.